Below, 30 T cell receptor beta chains from the same sample are listed, as sequenced in a study of T cell changes during pregnancy in multiple sclerosis. Sequenced by immunoSEQ multiplex PCR; TCRdb stores in-frame clones only, minus some. The repertoire holds over 60,000 clones, with 91% as singletons. The starting material was peripheral blood, obtained in the third trimester of pregnancy. Receptors were obtained from a female donor in good health, enrolled as a control in a pregnancy study.

This clone was counted once. The chain carries TRBV6-1 and TRBJ1-2, with no clear D. The CDR3 has 13 residues. Germline-derived CDR1 and CDR2 are MNHNS and SASEGT. The V end was cut by 2 bases, the J end by 0 bases, with 4 bases between. This CDR3 reads CASSERANYGYTF. The DNA of the CDR3 is TGTGCCAGCAGTGAAAGAGCTAACTATGGCTACACCTTC.

The count of this clone is one. This chain connects TRBV9 to TRBJ2-3, with D perhaps TRBD2 (5 bases). The germline V gene encodes CDR1 SGDLS and CDR2 YYNGEE. The length of the CDR3 is 15 residues. V lost 0 bases to trimming and J lost 2 bases, with 10 bases between them. CDR3 in DNA: TGTGCCAGCAGCGTAGGCAGCGGCTTCACAGATACGCAGTATTTT. Translated: CASSVGSGFTDTQYF.

V usage is TRBV29-1 and J usage is TRBJ1-3; unclear D gene. Germline V gene data show CDR1 as SQVTM and CDR2 as ANQGSEA. Trimming cost V 2 bases and J 9 bases, with 14 bases left between them. This CDR3 is 13 amino acids long. In DNA form, the CDR3 reads TGCAGCGTTGAACCGGCCGGGGAGGCCACCATATATTTT. It is translated as CSVEPAGEATIYF.

The chain joins TRBV5-8 to TRBJ2-1; 10 bases are shared with TRBD2. Looked up from germline, CDR1 is SGHTS and CDR2 is YDEGEE. V lost 4 bases, J lost 2 bases, and 6 bases stayed unmatched. This CDR3 has 16 residues. As DNA, the CDR3 is TGTGCCAGCAGCCTTTGGACTAGCGGCGCCTACAATGAGCAGTTCTTC. It translates to CASSLWTSGAYNEQFF.

V usage is TRBV27 and J usage is TRBJ1-1; tentatively, D is TRBD1 (6 bases). The CDR3 sequence is 14 residues long. The V end lost 2 bases, the J end lost 3 bases, and 10 bases lay between the germline ends. In germline, CDR1 is MNHEY, CDR2 SMNVEV (reference sequence). The CDR3 region is CASSLGGVDTEAFF. The CDR3 DNA reads as TGTGCCAGCAGTTTAGGGGGCGTGGACACTGAAGCTTTCTTT.

This chain joins TRBV28 and TRBJ2-7; 9 bases agree with TRBD2. Trimming took 2 bases from V and 9 from J; bases not matched to a gene: 8. The germline V gene encodes CDR1 MDHEN and CDR2 SYDVKM. This CDR3 comprises 14 residues. CDR3 nucleotide sequence: TGTGCCAGCAGTTTAGGCGGACTAGCGACGGGGCAGTACTTC. Translating it yields CASSLGGLATGQYF.

The chain uses TRBV6-1 and TRBJ2-3, with D possibly TRBD2 on 6 matching bases. Per germline, CDR1 MNHNS and CDR2 SASEGT. The CDR3 contains 16 residues. V was shortened by 2 bases and J by 3 bases, with 15 bases between the two germline ends. CDR3 nucleotide sequence: TGTGCCAGCAGTGAATTCGGAGGGGCAGGAACAGATACGCAGTATTTT. Its translation is CASSEFGGAGTDTQYF.

The chain recombines TRBV9 with TRBJ1-1, with 10 bases that match TRBD1. J lost 5 bases, V lost 2 bases, and 3 bases had no gene match. The germline V gene has CDR1 SGDLS and CDR2 YYNGEE. There are 14 residues in the CDR3. The CDR3 here is CASSVGQGGTEAFF. CDR3 DNA: TGTGCCAGCAGCGTTGGACAGGGGGGGACTGAAGCTTTCTTT.

V gene TRBV18 combines with J gene TRBJ1-1; TRBD1 aligns across 7 bases. This CDR3 has 13 residues. Germline V gene data show CDR1 as KGHSH and CDR2 as LQKENI. V dropped 3 bases and J dropped 7; count of bases not matched to a gene: 5. Here the CDR3 DNA reads TGTGCCAGCTCACCGGACAGGCGGCGTGAAGCTTTCTTT. This translates into CASSPDRRREAFF.

A few counts support this clone. The chain is built from TRBV30 and TRBJ1-2; 7 bases line up with TRBD1. This CDR3 spans 13 amino acids. The junction had 2 bases not matched to a gene; V was cut back by 2 bases and J by 2 bases. Germline loops: CDR1 GTSNPN, CDR2 SVGIG (reference sequence). The DNA for the CDR3 is TGTGCCTGGAGTAAGGGGGCGAACTATGGCTACACCTTC. This codes for CAWSKGANYGYTF.

CDR3 region: CASSPQGGPYEQYF. CDR3 DNA: TGTGCCAGCAGCCCGCAGGGGGGCCCCTACGAGCAGTACTTC. This chain joins TRBV4-2 and TRBJ2-7; D is perhaps TRBD1 (7 bases). Germline loops: CDR1 LGHNA, CDR2 YNFKEQ. The CDR3 has 14 amino acids. Trimming cost V 4 bases and J 2 bases, with 12 bases left between them.

This clone was picked up one time. J is TRBJ2-7 and V is TRBV6-1, with D possibly matching TRBD1 (5 bases). From germline, CDR1 is MNHNS and CDR2 SASEGT. The V end lost 6 bases, the J end lost 3 bases, and 12 bases lay between the germline ends. The CDR3 spans 13 residues. The CDR3: CASSVDSVYEQYF. CDR3 in DNA: TGTGCCAGCAGCGTTGACAGCGTCTACGAGCAGTACTTC.

The chain recombines TRBV6-6 with TRBJ1-6, with D possibly matching TRBD1 (6 bases). The germline V and J ends were trimmed by 6 bases and 9 bases, with 15 bases remaining between them. The CDR3 spans 14 residues. CDR1 is MNHNY, CDR2 SVGAGI, per germline (reference sequence). The CDR3 is CASSRGQQSSPLHF. In DNA form, the CDR3 reads TGTGCCAGCAGCCGAGGACAGCAAAGTTCACCCCTCCACTTT.

This chain uses TRBV7-8 with TRBJ2-3; 9 nucleotides agree with TRBD2. Looked up from germline, CDR1 is SGHVS and CDR2 is FQNEAQ. CDR3 length equals 16 residues. V dropped 3 bases and J dropped 5; count of bases not matched to a gene: 9. CDR3 DNA: TGTGCCAGCAGCTTGGGCGGGAGGGTGGTGGTAGATACGCAGTATTTT. This codes for CASSLGGRVVVDTQYF.

This clone was detected once. This chain uses TRBV9 with TRBJ2-3; D gene unclear. From germline, CDR1 is SGDLS and CDR2 YYNGEE. Trimming pared 4 bases from V and 2 bases from J, leaving 8 bases between. The CDR3 consists of 13 residues. CDR3 nucleotides: TGTGCCAGCAGCACCTACGTCACAGATACGCAGTATTTT. This encodes CASSTYVTDTQYF.

The J gene is TRBJ2-5, the V gene TRBV5-8, with a weak D call TRBD1 (7 bases). Germline V CDR1 and CDR2: SGHTS, YDEGEE. Deletions cut 0 bases from V and 4 bases from J, with 19 bases between. This CDR3 is built from 17 residues. In nucleotides, the CDR3 is TGTGCCAGCAGCTTGGGGCAGGGGGGCGGTTATGGAGAGACCCAGTACTTC. It specifies CASSLGQGGGYGETQYF.

This chain uses TRBV5-6 with TRBJ2-2, with D possibly matching TRBD1 (6 bases). Germline CDR1 is SGHDT and CDR2 is YYEEEE. There are 16 residues in the CDR3. The V end lost 0 bases, the J end lost 5 bases, and 14 bases lay between the germline ends. CDR3 DNA: TGTGCCAGCAGCTTGGCTCCAGGGGAGTATACCGGGGAGCTGTTTTTT. It is translated as CASSLAPGEYTGELFF.

This clone appeared once. The chain couples TRBV6-5 to TRBJ1-1; D not certain. The CDR3 is 15 residues long. The V and J ends lost 2 bases and 5 bases respectively, with 15 bases between them. Germline CDR1 MNHEY, CDR2 SVGAGI. For the CDR3, the DNA is TGTGCCAGCAGTTACCGCCGGGGAGGTTGGACTGAAGCTTTCTTT. This encodes CASSYRRGGWTEAFF.

The V and J genes are TRBV5-1 and TRBJ2-6; D remains unclear. Germline V gene sequence: CDR1 SGHRS, CDR2 YFSETQ. V was cut by 4 bases and J by 0 bases, with 8 bases left in between. CDR3 length: 15 residues. The CDR3 nucleotides read TGCGCCAGCAGCCCACAGAGCTCTGGGGCCAACGTCCTGACTTTC. Protein sequence: CASSPQSSGANVLTF. The variable domain in full, completed from reference TRBV5-1 and TRBJ2-6, reads KAGVTQTPRYLIKTRGQQVTLSCSPISGHRSVSWYQQTPGQGLQFLFEYFSETQRNKGNFPGRFSGRQFSNSRSEMNVSTLELGDSALYLCASSPQSSGANVLTFGAGSRLTVL.

The V call is TRBV6-5, the J call TRBJ1-6, with a weak D call TRBD1 (5 bases). The V gene lost 2 bases and the J gene lost 7 bases, with 9 bases spanning the gap. Germline V gene data show CDR1 as MNHEY and CDR2 as SVGAGI. The CDR3 has 14 residues. CDR3 DNA sequence: TGTGCCAGCAGTTACCCGACAGCAAATTCACCCCTCCACTTT. Its translation: CASSYPTANSPLHF.

The chain recombines TRBV7-9 with TRBJ1-2, with no clear D. The germline V and J ends were trimmed by 5 bases and 5 bases, with 9 bases remaining between them. This CDR3 spans 12 amino acids. CDR1 and CDR2 (germline): SEHNR, FQNEAQ (reference sequence). The CDR3 reads CASSRPGYGYTF. As DNA, the CDR3 is TGTGCCAGCAGCCGCCCGGGGTATGGCTACACCTTC.

The chain carries TRBV28 and TRBJ1-2; 7 bases are a match to TRBD1. V was pared by 1 base and J by 6 bases, with 8 bases of the junction left unmatched. The CDR3 covers 15 residues. Germline CDR1 and CDR2: MDHEN and SYDVKM. The CDR3 is CASSLSRTGSDGYTF. The CDR3 coding sequence is TGTGCCAGCAGTTTATCCAGGACAGGCTCGGATGGCTACACCTTC.

The chain has TRBV28 and TRBJ1-1; D unclear. This CDR3 is 12 amino acids long. CDR1 MDHEN and CDR2 SYDVKM come from the germline V gene. V lost 6 bases, J lost 11 bases, and 16 bases lay in between. Here the CDR3 reads CASRPYGDWAFF. CDR3 bases: TGTGCCAGCAGACCCTACGGGGATTGGGCTTTCTTT.

The V and J genes are TRBV11-2 and TRBJ1-1, with TRBD1 as a possible D gene (6 bases). The CDR3 loop spans 16 amino acids. Trimming took 4 bases from V and 0 from J, leaving 15 bases between them. Germline V lookup: CDR1 SGHAT, CDR2 FQNNGV. This chain's CDR3 is CASSSARTAMNTEAFF. The CDR3 DNA follows: TGTGCCAGCAGCTCAGCCAGGACAGCTATGAACACTGAAGCTTTCTTT. The full variable domain, rest sourced from reference TRBV11-2 and TRBJ1-1, is EAGVAQSPRYKIIEKRQSVAFWCNPISGHATLYWYQQILGQGPKLLIQFQNNGVVDDSQLPKDRFSAERLKGVDSTLKIQPAKLEDSAVYLCASSSARTAMNTEAFFGQGTRLTVV.

The chain employs TRBV5-1 and TRBJ2-3; 10 bases map to TRBD2. In germline, CDR1 is SGHRS, CDR2 YFSETQ. Trimming at V came to 4 bases and at J to 5 bases, leaving 7 bases not matched to a gene. The length of the CDR3 is 15 residues. The CDR3 DNA follows: TGCGCCAGCAGCCCTCTCCTAGCGGGAGAAGATACGCAGTATTTT. Protein product: CASSPLLAGEDTQYF.

This rearrangement joins TRBV27 to TRBJ2-5; D remains unclear. Judging by the DNA end, TRBJ2-7 fits better; the J call may be wrong. The CDR3 is 12 residues long. Germline V lookup: CDR1 MNHEY, CDR2 SMNVEV (reference sequence). CDR3 region: CASRSINYEQYF. The CDR3 DNA reads as TGTGCCAGCCGCTCCATAAACTACGAGCAGTACTTC.

The V and J genes are TRBV6-6 and TRBJ2-1; TRBD2 matches at 8 bases. The germline gives CDR1 MNHNY, CDR2 SVGAGI (reference sequence). The J segment lost 4 bases and the V segment lost 4 bases, leaving 3 bases of the junction unmatched. The CDR3 has 14 residues. The CDR3 DNA is TGTGCCAGCAGTTTAGCGGGACATTACAATGAGCAGTTCTTC. This codes for CASSLAGHYNEQFF.

The chain is built from TRBV6-5 and TRBJ1-2; possible D gene TRBD1, 5 bases. V was clipped by 6 bases and J by 7 bases, with 9 bases between them. The CDR3 totals 11 residues. Per germline, CDR1 MNHEY and CDR2 SVGAGI. The CDR3 here is CASSLGGGYTF. The CDR3 coding sequence is TGTGCCAGCAGCCTCGGGGGTGGCTACACCTTC.

The chain is built from TRBV28 and TRBJ1-6; 7 bases fit TRBD1. CDR3 size: 14 residues. With 5 bases clipped from V and 10 bases from J, the junction kept 8 bases outside the gene matches. The germline V gene encodes CDR1 MDHEN and CDR2 SYDVKM. The CDR3 coding sequence is TGTGCCAGCAGTCAACGACAGGGTGGCTCACCCCTCCACTTT. Protein: CASSQRQGGSPLHF.

The rearrangement joins TRBV7-9 to TRBJ2-7, with TRBD1 identical over 8 bases. V lost 4 bases to trimming and J lost 3 bases; unmatched junction nucleotides: 8. Germline lookup yields CDR1 SEHNR and CDR2 FQNEAQ (reference sequence). CDR3 size: 15 residues. CDR3 sequence (DNA): TGTGCCAGCAGCTGGGCCCCAGGGGGCTTCTACGAGCAGTACTTC. Its protein product is CASSWAPGGFYEQYF.